Sequencing of this TCR beta chain was carried out in a study of cytomegalovirus exposure and HLA in healthy donors. This PCR relied on a set of 60 Vbeta primers and 13 Jbeta primers. Generated by immunoSEQ multiplex PCR, the TCRdb table keeps only in-frame clones and is missing some. Of about 190,000 clones listed, about 77% are singletons. This CDR3 contains 13 residues. V gave up 4 bases and J gave up 2 bases, with 8 bases separating them. Germline V CDR1 and CDR2: ENHRY, SYGVKD. Study results and limitations: When analyzed later, a missense DCLRE1C variant was found to be linked to TCR beta V- and J-gene trimming. Earlier findings revealed that most TCR beta V segments proved productive either about 87% or about 30% of the time. Later examination showed HLA-associated TCR beta chains had greater clonal expansion than equally common others.

Details on this clone: Its specificity is not known.

Sequencing used PBMCs. The source of this sequence is a woman in her 30s in good health and CMV-seropositive. The V and J genes are TRBV10-3 and TRBJ1-2; D gene uncertain. The CDR3 loop reads CAISVGGNYGYTF. DNA of the CDR3: TGTGCCATCAGTGTCGGCGGCAACTATGGCTACACCTTC.